This TCR beta chain derives from a study of cytomegalovirus exposure and HLA in healthy donors. A multiplex PCR was run with 60 Vbeta primers and 13 Jbeta primers. Clones were sequenced by immunoSEQ multiplex PCR, and TCRdb holds only the in-frame ones, with some missing. The data hold roughly 100,000 clones, with nearly 80% observed a single time. There are 15 residues in the CDR3. CDR1 KGHSH and CDR2 LQKENI come from the germline V gene. Between the trimmed V and J ends, which lost 1 base and 4 bases, there was a span of 11 bases. V is TRBV18 and J is TRBJ1-3, with D perhaps TRBD1 (6 bases). The receptor's source is a man aged 30-40 years in good health and CMV-seronegative. The sequenced sample consisted of PBMCs. For the CDR3, the DNA is TGTGCCAGCTCACCACGGAAGGGGGACGGAAACACCATATATTTT. Translation: CASSPRKGDGNTIYF.